This T cell receptor (beta chain) was recovered during a study of response to subunit inactivated influenza vaccine. MiXCR, applied by TCRdb to the RT-PCR reads, yields one record per CDR3 protein. The profile covers 600,000 to 850,000 distinct CDR3 sequences, with around 15% appearing a single time and approximately 7.6% taken by the ten largest. This clonotype was observed a few times. Looked up from germline, CDR1 is SGHTA and CDR2 is FQGNSA. Trimming pared 1 base from V and 2 bases from J, leaving 9 bases between. This CDR3 has 14 amino acids. This receptor was identified in a man aged 50 to 60 who received an inactivated influenza vaccine. Sequences were derived from PBMCs from blood, sampled less than 15 days before vaccination. The gene calls are TRBV7-2 and TRBJ2-7; TRBD1 or TRBD2 may be the D gene (5 bases each). The CDR3 DNA reads as TGTGCCAGCAGCTTAGGGGACGGACCCTACGAGCAGTACTTC. Translating gives CASSLGDGPYEQYF.